The subject of this entry is one T cell receptor (beta chain). The data were produced by immunoSEQ multiplex PCR, yet TCRdb's version contains in-frame clones alone and is incomplete. This repertoire shows tens of thousands of clones, about 92% found once; its top ten account for 0.95% to 1%. The data belong to a study of T cell changes during pregnancy in multiple sclerosis. Specimen: peripheral blood, collected after pregnancy. This receptor was obtained from a female donor with multiple sclerosis, enrolled in a pregnancy study.

In DNA, the CDR3 is TGTGCCAGCAAGGGGAAAAATGAAAAACTGTTTTTT. Translated: CASKGKNEKLFF. The chain uses TRBV9 and TRBJ1-4, with D possibly matching TRBD1 (5 bases). The CDR3 has 12 residues. V lost 6 bases to trimming and J lost 5 bases, with 8 bases between them. Per germline, CDR1 SGDLS and CDR2 YYNGEE.